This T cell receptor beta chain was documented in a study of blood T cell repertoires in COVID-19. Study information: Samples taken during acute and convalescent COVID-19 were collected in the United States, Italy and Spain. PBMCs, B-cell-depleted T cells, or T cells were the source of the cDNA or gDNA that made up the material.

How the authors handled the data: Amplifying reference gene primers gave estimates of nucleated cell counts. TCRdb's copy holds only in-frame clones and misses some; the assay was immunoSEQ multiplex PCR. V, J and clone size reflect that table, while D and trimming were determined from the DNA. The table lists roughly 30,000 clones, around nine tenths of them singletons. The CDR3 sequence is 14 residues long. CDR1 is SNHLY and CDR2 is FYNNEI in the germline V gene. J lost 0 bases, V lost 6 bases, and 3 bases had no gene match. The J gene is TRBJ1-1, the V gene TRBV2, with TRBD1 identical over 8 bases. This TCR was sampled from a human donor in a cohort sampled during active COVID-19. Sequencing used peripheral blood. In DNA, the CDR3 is TGTGCCAGCAGAAAGGACAGGGTGAACACTGAAGCTTTCTTT. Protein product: CASRKDRVNTEAFF.